This is a list of T cell receptor beta chains from one sample in a study of spatial heterogeneity in lung cancer. TCRdb called the 5' RACE reads again in MiXCR, with one record for every CDR3 protein. Of some 44,000 distinct CDR3 sequences listed, about an eighth are singletons. The sample here was PBMCs, taken at surgery. The receptor set was obtained from a male donor with early-stage non-small cell lung cancer. Each CDR3 is given with its conserved first and last residue. A D gene is named only where the DNA matches it firmly. Expanded clones get a size class; other rows say once, few or many, or leave the size out.

CDR3aa	CDR3nt	j_gene	v_gene	abundance	d_gene
CASSPMALAYYNEQFF	TGTGCCAGCAGCCCAATGGCACTAGCGTACTACAATGAGCAGTTCTTC	TRBJ2-1	TRBV3-1	-	TRBD2
CASSLAGGVVGEQYF	TGTGCCAGCAGCTTAGCCGGGGGAGTCGTCGGCGAGCAGTACTTC	TRBJ2-7	TRBV7-9	-	-
CASSFRGSGAGELFF	TGTGCCAGCAGTTTCCGAGGCTCGGGGGCCGGGGAGCTGTTTTTT	TRBJ2-2	TRBV28	-	-
CASSQESRFNEKLFF	TGCGCCAGCAGCCAAGAAAGCAGGTTTAATGAAAAACTGTTTTTT	TRBJ1-4	TRBV4-1	many	-
CASSQDLLARPSTDTQYF	TGCGCCAGCAGCCAAGATCTACTAGCCCGACCTAGCACAGATACGCAGTATTTT	TRBJ2-3	TRBV4-3	few	-
CASSNRRQGGEKLFF	TGTGCCAGCAGCAACCGCCGACAGGGAGGGGAAAAACTGTTTTTT	TRBJ1-4	TRBV6-6	-	TRBD1
CASSPIRQPGGRGDYNSPLHF	TGCGCCAGCAGCCCTATCCGACAGCCGGGAGGAAGGGGGGATTATAATTCACCCCTCCACTTT	TRBJ1-6	TRBV4-1	many	-
CASSPPGDGEKLFF	TGTGCCAGCAGTCCCCCGGGGGACGGGGAAAAACTGTTTTTT	TRBJ1-4	TRBV28	many	-
CAVAPWDTGELFF	TGTGCGGTAGCCCCTTGGGACACCGGGGAGCTGTTTTTT	TRBJ2-2	TRBV19	many	-
CASSPGLAGAGETQYF	TGTGCCAGCAGTCCAGGACTAGCGGGAGCTGGTGAGACCCAGTACTTC	TRBJ2-5	TRBV7-9	many	TRBD2
CASSVYQGAETQYF	TGTGCCAGTAGTGTGTACCAGGGGGCAGAGACCCAGTACTTC	TRBJ2-5	TRBV19	-	TRBD1
CASSQEGGRALDYNEQFF	TGCGCCAGCAGCCAAGAGGGCGGGAGGGCCCTGGATTACAATGAGCAGTTCTTC	TRBJ2-1	TRBV4-3	-	TRBD2